The 4 T cell receptor beta chains in this list originate from one sample, sequenced in a study of cytomegalovirus exposure and HLA in healthy donors. The table came from immunoSEQ multiplex PCR; TCRdb's copy has only in-frame clones and leaves some out. The sample yields about 170,000 clones, 87% seen once. Sample: PBMCs. These receptors came from a woman aged 25 to 45 in good health and CMV-seronegative.

This clone was seen a single time. J is TRBJ1-2 and V is TRBV7-9, with 11 bases aligning to TRBD1. CDR1 is SEHNR and CDR2 is FQNEAQ in the germline V gene (reference sequence). V dropped 4 bases and J dropped 8; count of bases not matched to a gene: 12. This CDR3 has 16 amino acids. This CDR3 reads CASSYGDRGGSEGYTF. CDR3 nucleotides: TGTGCCAGCAGCTACGGGGACAGGGGGGGATCTGAGGGCTACACCTTC.

The chain is built from TRBV7-7 and TRBJ2-1, with D perhaps matching TRBD1 (7 bases). The V end was cut by 3 bases, the J end by 4 bases, with 16 bases between. This CDR3 has 16 amino acids. Germline assignment: CDR1 SSHAT and CDR2 FNYEAQ (reference sequence). Written as DNA, the CDR3 is TGTGCCAGCAGCTTTGGGGGGACAGTCCCTTACAATGAGCAGTTCTTC. Translated, it gives CASSFGGTVPYNEQFF.

The V call is TRBV11-1, the J call TRBJ2-3, with 7 nucleotides matching TRBD2. Per the germline V gene, CDR1 is SGHAT and CDR2 is FQDESV (reference sequence). The CDR3 spans 14 residues. The J segment lost 2 bases and the V segment lost 6 bases, leaving 5 bases of the junction unmatched. The CDR3 DNA is TGTGCCAGCAGATCCGGGGGGACCACAGATACGCAGTATTTT. It encodes CASRSGGTTDTQYF. Supplemented by reference TRBV11-1 and TRBJ2-3, the full variable domain reads EAEVAQSPRYKITEKSQAVAFWCDPISGHATLYWYRQILGQGPELLVQFQDESVVDDSQLPKDRFSAERLKGVDSTLKIQPAELGDSAMYLCASRSGGTTDTQYFGPGTRLTVL.

This clone was seen only a few times. The chain is built from TRBV10-3 and TRBJ1-5; 8 bases map to TRBD1. Germline CDR1 and CDR2: ENHRY and SYGVKD. V trimming: 6 bases; J trimming: 4 bases; junction bases outside the gene matches: 5. There are 14 residues in the CDR3. DNA for the CDR3: TGTGCCATCAGAGATGACAGGGGTAATCAGCCCCAGCATTTT. Translation: CAIRDDRGNQPQHF.